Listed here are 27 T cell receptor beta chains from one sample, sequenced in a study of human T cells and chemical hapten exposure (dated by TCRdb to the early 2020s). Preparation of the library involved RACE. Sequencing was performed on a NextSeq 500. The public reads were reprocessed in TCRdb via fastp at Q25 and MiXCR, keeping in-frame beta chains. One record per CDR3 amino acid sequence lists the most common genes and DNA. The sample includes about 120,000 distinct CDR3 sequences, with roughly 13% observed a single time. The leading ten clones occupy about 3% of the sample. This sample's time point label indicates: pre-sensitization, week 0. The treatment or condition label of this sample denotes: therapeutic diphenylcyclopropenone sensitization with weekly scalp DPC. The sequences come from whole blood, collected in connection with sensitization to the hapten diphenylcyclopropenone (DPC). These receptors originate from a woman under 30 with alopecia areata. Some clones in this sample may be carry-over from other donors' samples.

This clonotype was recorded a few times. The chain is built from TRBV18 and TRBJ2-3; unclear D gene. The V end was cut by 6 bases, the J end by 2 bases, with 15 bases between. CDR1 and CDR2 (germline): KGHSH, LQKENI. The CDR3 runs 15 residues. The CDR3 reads CASSPTLQSTDTQYF. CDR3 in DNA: TGTGCCAGCTCCCCTACCTTACAGTCCACAGATACGCAGTATTTT.

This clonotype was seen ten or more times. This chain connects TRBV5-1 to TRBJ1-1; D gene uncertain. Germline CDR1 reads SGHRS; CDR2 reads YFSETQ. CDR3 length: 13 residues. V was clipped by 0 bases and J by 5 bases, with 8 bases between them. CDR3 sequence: CASSLGSQTEAFF. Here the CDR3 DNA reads TGCGCCAGCAGCTTGGGTTCGCAAACTGAAGCTTTCTTT. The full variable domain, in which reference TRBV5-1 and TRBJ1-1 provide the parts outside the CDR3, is KAGVTQTPRYLIKTRGQQVTLSCSPISGHRSVSWYQQTPGQGLQFLFEYFSETQRNKGNFPGRFSGRQFSNSRSEMNVSTLELGDSALYLCASSLGSQTEAFFGQGTRLTVV.

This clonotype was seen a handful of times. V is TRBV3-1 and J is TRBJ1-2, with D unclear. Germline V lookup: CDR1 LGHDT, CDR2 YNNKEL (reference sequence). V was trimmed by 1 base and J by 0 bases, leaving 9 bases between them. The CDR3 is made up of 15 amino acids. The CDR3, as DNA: TGTGCCAGCAGCCAAGGACCGCAGACTAACTATGGCTACACCTTC. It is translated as CASSQGPQTNYGYTF.

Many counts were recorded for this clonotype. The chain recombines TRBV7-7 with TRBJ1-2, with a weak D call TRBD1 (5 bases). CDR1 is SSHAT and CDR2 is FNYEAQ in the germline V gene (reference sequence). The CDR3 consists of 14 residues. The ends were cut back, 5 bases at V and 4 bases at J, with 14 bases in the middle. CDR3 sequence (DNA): TGTGCCAGCAGCCCTGTCAGGGTTGGCTATGGCTACACCTTC. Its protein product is CASSPVRVGYGYTF.

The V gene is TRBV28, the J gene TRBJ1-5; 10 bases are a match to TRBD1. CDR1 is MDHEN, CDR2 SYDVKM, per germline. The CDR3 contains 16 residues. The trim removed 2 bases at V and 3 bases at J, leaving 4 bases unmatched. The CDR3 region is CASSLTGTGDNQPQHF. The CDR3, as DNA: TGTGCCAGCAGTTTAACCGGGACAGGGGACAATCAGCCCCAGCATTTT.

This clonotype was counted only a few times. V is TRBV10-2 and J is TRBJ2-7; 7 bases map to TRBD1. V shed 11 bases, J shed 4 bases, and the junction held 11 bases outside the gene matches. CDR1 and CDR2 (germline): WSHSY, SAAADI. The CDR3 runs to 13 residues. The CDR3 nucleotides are TGCGCCTGCCGGACAGGCGACGCGTACGAGCAGTACTTC. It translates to CACRTGDAYEQYF.

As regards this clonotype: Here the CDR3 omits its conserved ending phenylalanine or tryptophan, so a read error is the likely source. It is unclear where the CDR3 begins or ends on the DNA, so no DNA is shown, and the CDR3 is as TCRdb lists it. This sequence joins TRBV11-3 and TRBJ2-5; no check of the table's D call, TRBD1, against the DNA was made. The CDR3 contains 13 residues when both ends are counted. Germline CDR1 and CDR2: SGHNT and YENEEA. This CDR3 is CASSSQSGGRQSV.

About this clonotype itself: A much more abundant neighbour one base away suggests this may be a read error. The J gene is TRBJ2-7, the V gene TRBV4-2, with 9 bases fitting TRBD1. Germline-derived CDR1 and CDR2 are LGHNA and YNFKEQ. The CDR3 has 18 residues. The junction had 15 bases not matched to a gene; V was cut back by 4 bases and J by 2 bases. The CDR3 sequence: CASSRDGYGTGLPYEQYF. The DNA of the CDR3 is TGTGCCAGCAGCCGAGATGGGTACGGGACAGGGTTACCCTACGAGCAGTACTTC.

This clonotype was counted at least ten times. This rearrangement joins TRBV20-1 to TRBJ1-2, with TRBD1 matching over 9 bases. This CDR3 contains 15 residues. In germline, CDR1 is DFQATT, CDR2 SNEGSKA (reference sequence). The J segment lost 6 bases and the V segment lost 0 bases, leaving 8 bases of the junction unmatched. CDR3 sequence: CSARDPLGQGNGYTF. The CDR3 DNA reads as TGCAGTGCTAGAGATCCACTGGGACAGGGTAATGGCTACACCTTC.

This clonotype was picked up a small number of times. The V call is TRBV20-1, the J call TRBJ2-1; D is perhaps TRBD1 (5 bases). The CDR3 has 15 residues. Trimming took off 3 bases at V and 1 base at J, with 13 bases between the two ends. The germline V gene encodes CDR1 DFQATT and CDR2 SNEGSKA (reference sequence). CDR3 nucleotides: TGCAGTGCTAGGGAAATCCAGGGATCCTACAATGAGCAGTTCTTC. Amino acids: CSAREIQGSYNEQFF.

This CDR3 is CASRKTDTYEQYF. The CDR3 nucleotides are TGTGCCAGCAGGAAAACTGATACCTACGAGCAGTACTTC. The V and J genes are TRBV6-2 or TRBV6-3 and TRBJ2-7, with no clear D. There are 13 residues in the CDR3. The V gene's germline CDR1 is MNHEY and CDR2 SVGEGT. Trimming stripped 6 bases from V and 2 bases from J, with 11 bases between.

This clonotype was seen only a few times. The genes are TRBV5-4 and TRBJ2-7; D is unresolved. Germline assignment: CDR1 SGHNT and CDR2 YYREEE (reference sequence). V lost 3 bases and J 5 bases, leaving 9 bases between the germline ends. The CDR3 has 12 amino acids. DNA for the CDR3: TGTGCCAGCAGCTCTCCAGAGGACGAGCAGTACTTC. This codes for CASSSPEDEQYF.

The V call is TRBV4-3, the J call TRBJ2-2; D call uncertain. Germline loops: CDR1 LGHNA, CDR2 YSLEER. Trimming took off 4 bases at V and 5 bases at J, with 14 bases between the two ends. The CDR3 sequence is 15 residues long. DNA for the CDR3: TGCGCCAGCAGCCCTGAATTGCGGTGGACCGGGGAGCTGTTTTTT. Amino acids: CASSPELRWTGELFF.

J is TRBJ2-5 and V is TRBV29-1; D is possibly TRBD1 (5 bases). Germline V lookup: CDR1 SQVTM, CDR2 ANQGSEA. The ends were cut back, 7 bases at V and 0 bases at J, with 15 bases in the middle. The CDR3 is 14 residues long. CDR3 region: CSGQGGPYQETQYF. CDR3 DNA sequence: TGCAGCGGCCAGGGTGGCCCGTACCAAGAGACCCAGTACTTC.

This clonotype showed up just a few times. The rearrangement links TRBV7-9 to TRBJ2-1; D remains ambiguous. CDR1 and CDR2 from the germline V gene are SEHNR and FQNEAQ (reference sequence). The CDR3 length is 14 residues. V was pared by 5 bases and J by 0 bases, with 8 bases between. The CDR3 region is CASSPVSSYNEQFF. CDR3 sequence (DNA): TGTGCCAGCAGCCCTGTGAGCTCCTACAATGAGCAGTTCTTC.

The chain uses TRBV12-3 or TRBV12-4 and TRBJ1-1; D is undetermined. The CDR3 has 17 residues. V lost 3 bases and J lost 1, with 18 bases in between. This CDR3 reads CASSFRGGRRENTEAFF. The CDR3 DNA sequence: TGTGCCAGCAGTTTCAGAGGAGGCAGGAGGGAGAACACTGAAGCTTTCTTT.

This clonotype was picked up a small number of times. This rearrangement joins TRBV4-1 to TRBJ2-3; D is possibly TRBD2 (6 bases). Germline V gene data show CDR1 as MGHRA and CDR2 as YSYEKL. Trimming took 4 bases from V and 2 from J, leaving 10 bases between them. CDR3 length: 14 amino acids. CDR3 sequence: CASSRRGVTDTQYF. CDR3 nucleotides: TGCGCCAGCAGCCGGCGGGGCGTCACAGATACGCAGTATTTT.

CDR3 in amino acids: CATFWGGEQFF. CDR3 bases: TGTGCCACATTCTGGGGGGGTGAGCAGTTCTTC. The rearrangement links TRBV6-5 to TRBJ2-1, with 7 bases aligning to TRBD2. Losses at the gene ends were 10 bases for V and 9 bases for J; bases not matched to a gene: 6. This CDR3 has 11 residues. Germline CDR1 MNHEY, CDR2 SVGAGI.

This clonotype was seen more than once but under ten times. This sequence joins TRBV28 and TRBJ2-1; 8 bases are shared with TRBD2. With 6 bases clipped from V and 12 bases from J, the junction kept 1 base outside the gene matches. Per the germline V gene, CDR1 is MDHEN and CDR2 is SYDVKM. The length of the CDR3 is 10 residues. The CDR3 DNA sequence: TGTGCCAGCAGGGGACTAGGGCAGTTCTTC. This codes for CASRGLGQFF. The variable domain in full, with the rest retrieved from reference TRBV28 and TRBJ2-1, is DVKVTQSSRYLVKRTGEKVFLECVQDMDHENMFWYRQDPGLGLRLIYFSYDVKMKEKGDIPEGYSVSREKKERFSLILESASTNQTSMYLCASRGLGQFFGPGTRLTVL.

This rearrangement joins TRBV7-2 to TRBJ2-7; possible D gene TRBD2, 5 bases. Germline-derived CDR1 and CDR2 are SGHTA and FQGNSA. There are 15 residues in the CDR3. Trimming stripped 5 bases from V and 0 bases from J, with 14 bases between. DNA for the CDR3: TGTGCCAGCAGCAGGTCCGGGGTGAGCTCCTACGAGCAGTACTTC. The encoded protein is CASSRSGVSSYEQYF.

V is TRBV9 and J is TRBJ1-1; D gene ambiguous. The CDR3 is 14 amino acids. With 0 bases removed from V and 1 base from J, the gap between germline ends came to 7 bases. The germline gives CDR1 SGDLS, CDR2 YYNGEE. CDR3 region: CASSVDPRNTEAFF. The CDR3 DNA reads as TGTGCCAGCAGCGTAGACCCTCGGAACACTGAAGCTTTCTTT.

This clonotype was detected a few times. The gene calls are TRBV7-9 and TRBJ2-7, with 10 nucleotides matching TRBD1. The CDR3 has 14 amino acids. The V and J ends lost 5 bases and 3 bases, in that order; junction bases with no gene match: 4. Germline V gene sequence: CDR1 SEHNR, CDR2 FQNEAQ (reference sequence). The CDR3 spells CASSHRDRGYEQYF. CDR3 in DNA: TGTGCCAGCAGCCACCGGGACAGGGGCTACGAGCAGTACTTC.

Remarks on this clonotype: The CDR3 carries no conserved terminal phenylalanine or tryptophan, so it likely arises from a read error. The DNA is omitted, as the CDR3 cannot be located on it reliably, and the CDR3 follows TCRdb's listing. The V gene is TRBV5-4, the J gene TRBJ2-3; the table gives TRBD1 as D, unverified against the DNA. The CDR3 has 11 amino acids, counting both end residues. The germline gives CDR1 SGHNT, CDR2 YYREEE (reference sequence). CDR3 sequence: CASSTDRGKRV.

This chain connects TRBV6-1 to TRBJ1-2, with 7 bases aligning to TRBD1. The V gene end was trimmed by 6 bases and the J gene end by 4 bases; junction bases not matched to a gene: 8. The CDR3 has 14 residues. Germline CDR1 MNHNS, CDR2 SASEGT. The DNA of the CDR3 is TGTGCCAGCAGCCCCTTGGACAGGACCTATGGCTACACCTTC. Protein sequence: CASSPLDRTYGYTF.

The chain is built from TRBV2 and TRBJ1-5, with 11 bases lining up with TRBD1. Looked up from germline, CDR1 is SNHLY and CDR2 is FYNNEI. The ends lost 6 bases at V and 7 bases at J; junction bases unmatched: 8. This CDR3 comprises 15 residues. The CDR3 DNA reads TGTGCCAGCAGGAGGACAGGGGGCAGCTCGCAGCCCCAGCATTTT. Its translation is CASRRTGGSSQPQHF.

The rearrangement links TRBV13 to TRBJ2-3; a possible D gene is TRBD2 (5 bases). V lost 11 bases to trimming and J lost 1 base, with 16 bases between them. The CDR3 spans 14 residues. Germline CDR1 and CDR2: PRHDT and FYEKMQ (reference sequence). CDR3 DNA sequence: TGTGCCGGTGGTGGAGGCGAGGGCACAGATACGCAGTATTTT. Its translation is CAGGGGEGTDTQYF. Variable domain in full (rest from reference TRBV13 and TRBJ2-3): AAGVIQSPRHLIKEKRETATLKCYPIPRHDTVYWYQQGPGQDPQFLISFYEKMQSDKGSIPDRFSAQQFSDYHSELNMSSLELGDSALYFCAGGGGEGTDTQYFGPGTRLTVL.

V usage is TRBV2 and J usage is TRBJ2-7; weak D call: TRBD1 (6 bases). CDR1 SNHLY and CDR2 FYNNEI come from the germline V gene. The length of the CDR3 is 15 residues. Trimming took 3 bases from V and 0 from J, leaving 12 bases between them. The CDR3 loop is CASSEERGSSYEQYF. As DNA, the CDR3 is TGTGCCAGCAGTGAGGAGAGGGGGAGCTCCTACGAGCAGTACTTC.